A selection of T cell receptor beta chains follows, all from one sample in a study of CD8+ T cells in alopecia areata. Sequencing was performed with immunoSEQ multiplex PCR; in TCRdb, only in-frame clones are kept and a portion is missing. The table shows 250,000 or so clones, with approximately 61% occurring only once. The sequenced sample was CD4+ T cells sorted from blood, obtained at week 0. Source of these receptors: a human donor with alopecia areata. Both conserved end residues are part of each CDR3. D genes are given only for firm matches. Clone size is given for some rows only: seen once, a few or many times, or a class if the clone is expanded.

j_call,d_call,v_call,clone_size,cdr3_nt,cdr3_aa
TRBJ1-1,NA,TRBV4-1,NA,TGCGCCAGCAGCCAAGTTCCGACAGGCAAGCGGACTGAAGCTTTCTTT,CASSQVPTGKRTEAFF
TRBJ2-3,TRBD1,TRBV30,NA,TGTGCCTGGGACAGGGACCTCATTGGTACGCAGTATTTT,CAWDRDLIGTQYF
TRBJ1-2,NA,TRBV27,NA,TGTGCCAGCAGTTTCACCGGGGGCTTCGGCTACACCTTC,CASSFTGGFGYTF
TRBJ2-7,TRBD2,TRBV10-2,NA,TGCGCCAGCAGTTTAGCGGGGGGCGAGCAGTACTTC,CASSLAGGEQYF
TRBJ1-1,TRBD1,TRBV2,NA,TGTGCCAACCCGTTACAGGGGAAGAACACTGAAGCTTTCTTT,CANPLQGKNTEAFF
TRBJ1-2,NA,TRBV6-6,NA,TGTGCCAGCAGTTCAACCGGGGGAAACTATGGCTACACCTTC,CASSSTGGNYGYTF
TRBJ1-1,NA,TRBV6-6,few,TGTGCCAGCAGCAGGGCTACTGAAGCTTTCTTT,CASSRATEAFF
TRBJ2-5,NA,TRBV5-6,once,TGTGCCAGCAGCCACCTCGTCGACGAAGAGACCCAGTACTTC,CASSHLVDEETQYF
TRBJ2-3,NA,TRBV27,NA,TGTGCCAGCAGTTCGCAGGGGGGATATACGCAGTATTTT,CASSSQGGYTQYF
TRBJ2-5,NA,TRBV2,NA,TGTGCCAGCGAATACCAAGAGACCCAGTACTTC,CASEYQETQYF
TRBJ2-2,NA,TRBV29-1,few,TGCAGCGTCGAGGGGTTACGGTACACCGGGGAGCTGTTTTTT,CSVEGLRYTGELFF
TRBJ2-2,TRBD1,TRBV30,NA,TGTGCCTGGAGCAGACAGGGGGTCGGGGAGCTGTTTTTT,CAWSRQGVGELFF
TRBJ1-4,NA,TRBV27,NA,TGTGCCAGCAGTTTCATAGAAGCAGGAGCTAATGAAAAACTGTTTTTT,CASSFIEAGANEKLFF
TRBJ1-1,NA,TRBV5-1,NA,TGCGCCAGCAGCTTTGGGGGCGAGGGAACTGAAGCTTTCTTT,CASSFGGEGTEAFF
TRBJ1-2,NA,TRBV30,NA,TGTGCCTGGACAGGAACTAACTATGGCTACACCTTC,CAWTGTNYGYTF